The rows below give T cell receptor beta chains drawn from one sample of a study of blood T cell repertoires in COVID-19. The assay was immunoSEQ multiplex PCR, and TCRdb's table has in-frame clones only and misses some. The sample has about 27,000 clones; approximately 88% are singletons. Sequenced material: peripheral blood. Receptors were obtained from a woman in her 50s with active COVID-19. Both conserved end residues are part of each CDR3. D genes are given only for firm matches. Expanded clones get a size class; other rows say once, few or many, or leave the size out.

clone_size,v_call,d_call,j_call,cdr3_nt,cdr3_aa
-,TRBV6-5,-,TRBJ2-3,TGTGCCAGCAATGGAGGGGGCGCGGCAGATACGCAGTATTTT,CASNGGGAADTQYF
-,TRBV27,-,TRBJ2-1,TGTGCCAGCAGCGATAGGAGGAGCTCCTACAATGAGCAGTTCTTC,CASSDRRSSYNEQFF
-,TRBV6-2/TRBV6-3,TRBD1,TRBJ2-7,TGTGCCAGCAGTTACGAGGGGACAGGGACCTACGAGCAGTACTTC,CASSYEGTGTYEQYF
-,TRBV6-1,-,TRBJ1-5,TGTGCCAGCAGTGCCGGCCCCGGACAGCCTGGGTCGCCCCAGCATTTT,CASSAGPGQPGSPQHF
-,TRBV3-1/TRBV3-2,-,TRBJ2-4,TGTGCCAGCAGCCCAGGGGATAAAAACATTCAGTACTTC,CASSPGDKNIQYF
-,TRBV2,TRBD2,TRBJ2-1,TGTGCCAGCAGTTTAAGCGGGGGGTCCTACAATGAGCAGTTCTTC,CASSLSGGSYNEQFF
-,TRBV29-1,TRBD2,TRBJ2-5,TGCAGCGTCCGGAGGGGTAGCGGGAACCAAGAGACCCAGTACTTC,CSVRRGSGNQETQYF
-,TRBV28,TRBD1,TRBJ2-7,TGTGCCAGCAGTTCCGGGCCCGGGACAGCAGAGCAGTACTTC,CASSSGPGTAEQYF
-,TRBV11-2,-,TRBJ1-1,TGTGCCAGCCGGGGAGAGGCAAACACTGAAGCTTTCTTT,CASRGEANTEAFF
once,TRBV6-5,-,TRBJ1-2,TGTGCCAGCAGTTACGATTTACAGGGTAGCTATGGCTACACCTTC,CASSYDLQGSYGYTF
-,TRBV5-1,-,TRBJ1-6,TGCGCCAGCAGCGGTACGACAGGTTCCAATTCACCCCTCCACTTT,CASSGTTGSNSPLHF
-,TRBV2,-,TRBJ2-7,TGTGCCAGCAGTGAGCTAGGGGCAGGGAAGATTCAGTACTTC,CASSELGAGKIQYF
-,TRBV28,-,TRBJ1-2,TGTGCCAGCTCAACAGGGACGAACTATGGCTACACCTTC,CASSTGTNYGYTF
once,TRBV10-3,-,TRBJ2-1,TGTGCCATCAGTCCCGGGGACGGAGGGATCTATGAGCAGTTCTTC,CAISPGDGGIYEQFF
-,TRBV19,TRBD1,TRBJ2-7,TGTGCCAGTAGTATAGGGACAGGGCTTCGCTACGAGCAGTACTTC,CASSIGTGLRYEQYF
-,TRBV19,-,TRBJ1-1,TGTGCCAGTAGTATAGCCCCAGGGATGAACACTGAAGCTTTCTTT,CASSIAPGMNTEAFF
once,TRBV27,-,TRBJ1-2,TGTGCCAGCAGATACGCTCCCGGAGGGGACTATGGCTACACCTTC,CASRYAPGGDYGYTF
-,TRBV28,-,TRBJ2-3,TGTGCCAGCAGTTTGGGCTGGACAGATACGCAGTATTTT,CASSLGWTDTQYF
-,TRBV10-3,TRBD1,TRBJ1-1,TGTGCCATCAGCGCAGCAGGGGGCACTGAAGCTTTCTTT,CAISAAGGTEAFF
-,TRBV5-1,TRBD1,TRBJ1-2,TGCGCCAGCAGCTCACAGGGGGTTGATGGCTACACCTTC,CASSSQGVDGYTF
-,TRBV11-2,TRBD2,TRBJ2-7,TGTGCCAGCAGCTTAGGGACTAGTTCATCCTACGAGCAGTACTTC,CASSLGTSSSYEQYF
-,TRBV6-2/TRBV6-3,-,TRBJ2-2,TGTGCCAGCAGTCGACTACAAACCGGGGAGCTGTTTTTT,CASSRLQTGELFF
-,TRBV30,TRBD1,TRBJ1-2,TGTGCCTTAAACGACAGGGCGGGGGGCTACACCTTC,CALNDRAGGYTF
-,TRBV20-1,-,TRBJ2-7,TGCAGTGCCCAGACTAGCTACGAGCAGTACTTC,CSAQTSYEQYF
-,TRBV30,-,TRBJ2-1,TGTGCCTGGGATCCGGGTAGGGGGTCCTACAATGAGCAGTTCTTC,CAWDPGRGSYNEQFF
-,TRBV7-8,-,TRBJ2-5,TGTGCCAGCAGCCATCACTTCGGTGGCAGGGAGACCCAGTACTTC,CASSHHFGGRETQYF
-,TRBV18,TRBD2,TRBJ2-7,TGTGCCAGCTCCCCCCAGCGGGAGCTATACGAGCAGTACTTC,CASSPQRELYEQYF
-,TRBV2,-,TRBJ2-3,TGTGCCAGCAAGCCGGGCACAGATACGCAGTATTTT,CASKPGTDTQYF
once,TRBV5-1,TRBD1,TRBJ2-1,TGCGCCAGCAGCCAAGGGACAGGGGTCTACAATGAGCAGTTCTTC,CASSQGTGVYNEQFF
-,TRBV9,-,TRBJ2-3,TGTGCCAGCAGCGTAGCTAGCGGCACAGATACGCAGTATTTT,CASSVASGTDTQYF
-,TRBV7-2,-,TRBJ2-7,TGTGCCAGCAGCGCCCAGGGGAACGAGCAGTACTTC,CASSAQGNEQYF
-,TRBV6-2/TRBV6-3,TRBD1,TRBJ1-1,TGTGCCAGCAGTTCTCCTCGGACAGGGCATACTGAAGCTTTCTTT,CASSSPRTGHTEAFF
-,TRBV28,-,TRBJ1-1,TGTGCGACTGTATTAGAAACTGAAGCTTTCTTT,CATVLETEAFF
once,TRBV20-1,TRBD2,TRBJ2-1,TGCAGTGCTAGTAGCGGGGTCTACAATGAGCAGTTCTTC,CSASSGVYNEQFF
-,TRBV7-3,TRBD1,TRBJ2-1,TGTGCCAGCAGCGTAACCGGGACAGGCTACTCCAGGGGTGAGCAGTTCTTC,CASSVTGTGYSRGEQFF
-,TRBV6-2/TRBV6-3,-,TRBJ1-1,TGTGCCAGCAGTTACGGGGAGGACACTGAAGCTTTCTTT,CASSYGEDTEAFF
-,TRBV27,TRBD2,TRBJ2-1,TGTGCCAGCAGTTCTTCCCGGACTAGCGGATACTACAATGAGCAGTTCTTC,CASSSSRTSGYYNEQFF
-,TRBV23-1,TRBD2,TRBJ2-2,TGCGCCAGCAGTCAACCGGCTAGCGGGACCGGGGAGCTGTTTTTT,CASSQPASGTGELFF
once,TRBV5-4,-,TRBJ1-4,TGTGCCAGCAGCGGCGGACAAAACCCTAATGAAAAACTGTTTTTT,CASSGGQNPNEKLFF
-,TRBV25-1,-,TRBJ1-6,TGTGCCAGCGGGGGACACCCGTATAATTCACCCCTCCACTTT,CASGGHPYNSPLHF
-,TRBV28,-,TRBJ2-5,TGTGCCAGCAGTAAGAGGAAGACCCAGTACTTC,CASSKRKTQYF
-,TRBV5-1,TRBD1,TRBJ2-2,TGCGCCAGCACCCTGACAGGGGGTTCCGGGGAGCTGTTTTTT,CASTLTGGSGELFF
medium-sized,TRBV27,-,TRBJ2-1,TGTGCCAGCAGTTTAGGACAGAAGTACAATGAGCAGTTCTTC,CASSLGQKYNEQFF
-,TRBV28,TRBD1,TRBJ1-1,TGTGCCACAGAAGGGGGCATGAACACTGAAGCTTTCTTT,CATEGGMNTEAFF
once,TRBV11-2,TRBD1,TRBJ2-7,TGTGCCAGCAGCTTCGCCGGGACAGGAAGAGGGGAGCAGTACTTC,CASSFAGTGRGEQYF
-,TRBV11-1,-,TRBJ2-7,TGTGCCAGCAGCTTATCGGTAGGGGACACCTCCTACGAGCAGTACTTC,CASSLSVGDTSYEQYF
-,TRBV6-5,-,TRBJ2-1,TGTGCCAGCTCGGGTGGCGGGTCCAGGCGAAATGAGCAGTTCTTC,CASSGGGSRRNEQFF
-,TRBV2,-,TRBJ1-1,TGTGCCAGCAGTCGAGACACAACACCGAACACTGAAGCTTTCTTT,CASSRDTTPNTEAFF
-,TRBV23-1,TRBD1,TRBJ1-2,TGCGCCAGCAGCCACCCGGGGACAGCACGAGGCTACACCTTC,CASSHPGTARGYTF
-,TRBV5-4,-,TRBJ2-7,TGTGCCAGCAGCATCGATGGGGGGAGGTACGAGCAGTACTTC,CASSIDGGRYEQYF
-,TRBV3-1/TRBV3-2,-,TRBJ1-2,TGTGCCAGCAGCCAAGCTGTCAGTACTAACTATGGCTACACCTTC,CASSQAVSTNYGYTF
-,TRBV7-2,TRBD2,TRBJ2-1,TGTGCCAGCAGTTTCGGACTAGACTTATACAATGAGCAGTTCTTC,CASSFGLDLYNEQFF
-,TRBV6-1,-,TRBJ2-1,TGTGCCAGCAGTGGCTCGGGGTCCTACAATGAGCAGTTCTTC,CASSGSGSYNEQFF
-,TRBV20-1,-,TRBJ1-4,TGCAGTGGGCAGGGCGGTGAAAAACTGTTTTTT,CSGQGGEKLFF
-,TRBV6-1,TRBD2,TRBJ2-1,TGTGCCAGCAGTGAAAGGGGGCTAGCGGGGTACAATGAGCAGTTCTTC,CASSERGLAGYNEQFF
once,TRBV28,-,TRBJ1-2,TGTGCCAGCAGCCCTCTTACTGGGGCTGGCTACACCTTC,CASSPLTGAGYTF
-,TRBV7-2,TRBD1,TRBJ2-7,TGTGCCAGCAGCCAGACAGGGATATCCTACGAGCAGTACTTC,CASSQTGISYEQYF